This TCR beta chain was captured by sequencing in a study of Ad26.COV2.S vaccination and SARS-CoV-2 variants. At the level of the study: The donor participated in the COV1001 trial, in its Ad26.COV2.S arm. Recipients of Ad26.COV2.S got it intramuscularly, once or twice 56 days apart.

The repertoire was sequenced with immunoSEQ multiplex PCR; TCRdb's copy has only in-frame clones and lacks some. The table includes approximately 410,000 clones, 92% detected once. The V segment lost 6 bases and the J segment 0 bases; nucleotides outside the gene matches: 10. This CDR3 comprises 19 residues. Per the germline V gene, CDR1 is SNHLY and CDR2 is FYNNEI. The treatment here: roughly 19 received Ad26.COV2.S at low or high dose, single or two shots; five or six received placebo; per-sample allocation not given. Specimen acquisition occurred on day 63 following the initial vaccine or placebo injection. What was given as vaccine was an Ad26 vector encoding Wuhan-strain SARS-CoV-2 spike.

This material consisted of peripheral blood, taken in a trial of Ad26.COV2.S vaccine versus placebo. The source of this sequence is a person aged 18-65 years who received the Ad26.COV2.S COVID-19 vaccine or a placebo. The chain joins TRBV2 to TRBJ2-1; 14 bases are shared with TRBD2. The CDR3 here is CASSEPGLAGVGSYNEQFF. In DNA form, the CDR3 reads TGTGCCAGCAGCGAACCGGGACTAGCGGGGGTAGGCTCCTACAATGAGCAGTTCTTC.